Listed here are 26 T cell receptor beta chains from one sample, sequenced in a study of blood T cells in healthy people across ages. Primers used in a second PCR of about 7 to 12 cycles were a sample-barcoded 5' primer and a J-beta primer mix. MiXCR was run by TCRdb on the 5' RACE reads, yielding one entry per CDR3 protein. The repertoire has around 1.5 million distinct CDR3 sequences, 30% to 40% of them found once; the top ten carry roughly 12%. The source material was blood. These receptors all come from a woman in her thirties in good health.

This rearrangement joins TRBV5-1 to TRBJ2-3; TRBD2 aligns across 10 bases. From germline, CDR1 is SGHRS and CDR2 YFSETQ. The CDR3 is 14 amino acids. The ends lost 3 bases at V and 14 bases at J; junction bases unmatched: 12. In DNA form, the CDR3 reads TGCGCCAGCAGCTGGGAAATTAGCGGGGGGCCGTGGTATTTT. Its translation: CASSWEISGGPWYF.

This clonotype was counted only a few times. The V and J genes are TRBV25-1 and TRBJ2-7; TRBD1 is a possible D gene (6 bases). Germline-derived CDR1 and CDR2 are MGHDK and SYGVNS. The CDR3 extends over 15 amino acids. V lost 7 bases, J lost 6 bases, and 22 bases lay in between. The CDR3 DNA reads TGTGCCAGCACCTTTTTGGGTCTTACAGGGCTCGAGCAGTACTTC. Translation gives CASTFLGLTGLEQYF.

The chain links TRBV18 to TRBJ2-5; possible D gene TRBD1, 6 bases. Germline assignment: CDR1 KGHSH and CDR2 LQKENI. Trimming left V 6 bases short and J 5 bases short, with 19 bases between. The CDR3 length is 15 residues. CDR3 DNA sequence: TGTGCCAGCTCTAAGGACAGCCGCTCCTGGGAGACCCAGTACTTC. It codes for CASSKDSRSWETQYF.

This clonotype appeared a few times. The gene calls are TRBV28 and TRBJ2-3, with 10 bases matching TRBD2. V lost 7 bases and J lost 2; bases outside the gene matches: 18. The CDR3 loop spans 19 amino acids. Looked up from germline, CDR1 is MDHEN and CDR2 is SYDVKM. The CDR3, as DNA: TGTGCCAGCACCTCACGGGGGCTAGCGGGAGTGTTCCCCACAGATACGCAGTATTTT. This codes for CASTSRGLAGVFPTDTQYF. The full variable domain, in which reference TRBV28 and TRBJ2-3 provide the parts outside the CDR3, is DVKVTQSSRYLVKRTGEKVFLECVQDMDHENMFWYRQDPGLGLRLIYFSYDVKMKEKGDIPEGYSVSREKKERFSLILESASTNQTSMYLCASTSRGLAGVFPTDTQYFGPGTRLTVL.

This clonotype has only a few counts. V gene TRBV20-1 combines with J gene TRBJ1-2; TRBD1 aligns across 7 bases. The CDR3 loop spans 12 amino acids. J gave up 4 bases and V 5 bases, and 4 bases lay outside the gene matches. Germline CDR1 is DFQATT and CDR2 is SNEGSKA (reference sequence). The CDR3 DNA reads TGCAGTGCTGCAGGGGGGGGCTATGGCTACACCTTC. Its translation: CSAAGGGYGYTF.

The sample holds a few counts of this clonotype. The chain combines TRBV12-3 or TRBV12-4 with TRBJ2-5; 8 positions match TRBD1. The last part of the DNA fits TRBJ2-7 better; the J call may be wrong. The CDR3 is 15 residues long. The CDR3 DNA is TGTGCCAGCAGTTTAGCGCGGGCAGGGGGCGGCGAGCAGTACTTC. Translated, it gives CASSLARAGGGEQYF.

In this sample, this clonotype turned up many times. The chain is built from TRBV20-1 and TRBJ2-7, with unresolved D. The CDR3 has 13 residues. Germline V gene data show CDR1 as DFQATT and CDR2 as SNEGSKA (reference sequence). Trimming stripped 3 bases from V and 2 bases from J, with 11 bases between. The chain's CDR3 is CSARSPGAYEQYF. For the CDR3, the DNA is TGCAGTGCTAGGTCCCCAGGAGCCTACGAGCAGTACTTC.

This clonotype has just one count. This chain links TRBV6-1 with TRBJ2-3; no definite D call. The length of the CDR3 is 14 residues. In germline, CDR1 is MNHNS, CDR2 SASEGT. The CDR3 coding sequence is TGTATCAGCAGCCGGACGGAAAGCACAGATACGCAGTATTTT. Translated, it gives CISSRTESTDTQYF.

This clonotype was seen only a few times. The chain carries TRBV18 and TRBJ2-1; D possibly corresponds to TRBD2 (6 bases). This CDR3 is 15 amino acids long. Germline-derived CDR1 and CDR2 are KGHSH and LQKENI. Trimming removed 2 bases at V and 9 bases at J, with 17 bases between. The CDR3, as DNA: TGTGCCAGCTCACCATTTGAGGTCCGGGGGAGTGAGCAGTTCTTC. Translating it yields CASSPFEVRGSEQFF.

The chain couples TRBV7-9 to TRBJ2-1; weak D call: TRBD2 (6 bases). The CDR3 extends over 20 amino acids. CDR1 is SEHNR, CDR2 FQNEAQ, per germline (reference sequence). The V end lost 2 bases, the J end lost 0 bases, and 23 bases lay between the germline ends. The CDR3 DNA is TGTGCCAGCAGCTTATATTCTAGCGCAACGCGCGAGAGCTCCTACAATGAGCAGTTCTTC. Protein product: CASSLYSSATRESSYNEQFF.

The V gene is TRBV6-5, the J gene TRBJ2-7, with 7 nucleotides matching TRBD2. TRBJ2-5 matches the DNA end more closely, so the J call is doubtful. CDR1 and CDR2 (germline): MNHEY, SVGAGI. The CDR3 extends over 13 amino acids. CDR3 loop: CASGSTGGETQYF. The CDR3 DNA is TGTGCCAGCGGATCTACGGGGGGAGAGACCCAGTACTTC.

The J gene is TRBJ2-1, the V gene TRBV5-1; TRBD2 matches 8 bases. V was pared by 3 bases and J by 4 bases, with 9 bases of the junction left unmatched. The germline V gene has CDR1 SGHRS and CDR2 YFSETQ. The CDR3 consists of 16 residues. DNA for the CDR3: TGCGCCAGCAGCTATCGGGGGGGCCTAACTTACAATGAGCAGTTCTTC. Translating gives CASSYRGGLTYNEQFF.

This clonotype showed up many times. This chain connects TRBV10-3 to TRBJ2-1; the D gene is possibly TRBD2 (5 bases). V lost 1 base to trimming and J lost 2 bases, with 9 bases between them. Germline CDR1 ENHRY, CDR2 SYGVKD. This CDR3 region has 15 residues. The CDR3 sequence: CAISELSGTYNEQFF. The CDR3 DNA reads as TGTGCCATCAGTGAGTTGAGCGGAACCTACAATGAGCAGTTCTTC.

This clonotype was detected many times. CDR3 residues: CSARVGTFNEKLFF. CDR3 coding DNA: TGCAGTGCTAGAGTCGGGACCTTTAATGAAAAACTGTTTTTT. The chain employs TRBV20-1 and TRBJ1-4; possible D gene TRBD1, 5 bases. The length of the CDR3 is 14 residues. The germline V and J ends were trimmed by 1 base and 4 bases, with 10 bases remaining between them. In germline, CDR1 is DFQATT, CDR2 SNEGSKA (reference sequence).

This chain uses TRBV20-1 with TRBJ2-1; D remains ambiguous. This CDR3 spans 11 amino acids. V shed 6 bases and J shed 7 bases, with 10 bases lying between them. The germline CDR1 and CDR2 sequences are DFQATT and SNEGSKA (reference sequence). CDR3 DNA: TGCAGTGCCGGCCGAAGTAATGAGCAGTTCTTC. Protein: CSAGRSNEQFF.

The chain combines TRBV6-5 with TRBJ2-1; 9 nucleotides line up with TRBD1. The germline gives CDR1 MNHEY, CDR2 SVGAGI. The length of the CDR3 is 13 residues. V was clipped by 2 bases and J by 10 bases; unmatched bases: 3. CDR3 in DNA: TGTGCCAGCAGTTACCCGGGGACAGGGGAGCAGTTCTTC. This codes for CASSYPGTGEQFF.

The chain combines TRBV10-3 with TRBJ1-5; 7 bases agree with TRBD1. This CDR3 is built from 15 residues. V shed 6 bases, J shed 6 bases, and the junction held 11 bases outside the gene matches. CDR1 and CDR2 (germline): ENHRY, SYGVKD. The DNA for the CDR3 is TGTGCCATCAGCCAACGACAGGGTGTTGGTCAGCCCCAGCATTTT. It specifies CAISQRQGVGQPQHF.

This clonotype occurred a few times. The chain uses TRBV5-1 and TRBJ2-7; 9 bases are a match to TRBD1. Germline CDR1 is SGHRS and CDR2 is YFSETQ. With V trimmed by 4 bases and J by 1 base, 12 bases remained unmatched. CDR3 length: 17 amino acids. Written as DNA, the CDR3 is TGCGCCAGCAGCCGAGCCCGGGACAGGGCAGGGTCCTACGAGCAGTACTTC. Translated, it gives CASSRARDRAGSYEQYF.

This CDR3 is CSASAGRGYNEQFF. The DNA of the CDR3 is TGCAGTGCTAGCGCCGGGAGGGGGTACAATGAGCAGTTCTTC. This chain links TRBV20-1 with TRBJ2-1; 8 bases fit TRBD2. V dropped 3 bases and J dropped 4; count of bases not matched to a gene: 5. Germline V lookup: CDR1 DFQATT, CDR2 SNEGSKA (reference sequence). The CDR3 is 14 residues long.

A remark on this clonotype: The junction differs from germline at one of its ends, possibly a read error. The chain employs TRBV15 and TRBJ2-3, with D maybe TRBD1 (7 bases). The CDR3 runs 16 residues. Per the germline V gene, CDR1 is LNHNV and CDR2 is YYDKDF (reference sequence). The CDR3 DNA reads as TGTACCACCAGCAGAGATCGGGGCAGGGGGGAAGATACGCAGTATTTT. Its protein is CTTSRDRGRGEDTQYF.

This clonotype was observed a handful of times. The CDR3 region has the DNA TGTGCCAGCAGCTTAGGATGGGCGGGGATGCAAGAGACCCAGTACTTC. It specifies CASSLGWAGMQETQYF. The rearrangement joins TRBV11-2 to TRBJ2-5; D is perhaps TRBD2 (6 bases). V lost 1 base, J lost 2 bases, and 14 bases lay in between. CDR1 and CDR2 (germline): SGHAT, FQNNGV. CDR3 length: 16 amino acids.

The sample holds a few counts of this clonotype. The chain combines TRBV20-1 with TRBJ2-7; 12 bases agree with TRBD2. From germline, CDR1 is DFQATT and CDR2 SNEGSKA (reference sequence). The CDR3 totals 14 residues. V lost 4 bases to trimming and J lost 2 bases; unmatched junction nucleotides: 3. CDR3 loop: CSATGLAGTYEQYF. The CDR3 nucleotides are TGCAGTGCTACCGGACTAGCGGGGACCTACGAGCAGTACTTC.

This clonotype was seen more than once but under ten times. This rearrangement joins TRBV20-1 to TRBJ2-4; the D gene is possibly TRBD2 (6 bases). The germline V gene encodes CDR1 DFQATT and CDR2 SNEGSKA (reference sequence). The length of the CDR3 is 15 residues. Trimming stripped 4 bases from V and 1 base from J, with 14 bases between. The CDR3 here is CSANWGVGAKNIQYF. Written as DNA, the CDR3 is TGCAGTGCTAATTGGGGGGTTGGGGCCAAAAACATTCAGTACTTC.

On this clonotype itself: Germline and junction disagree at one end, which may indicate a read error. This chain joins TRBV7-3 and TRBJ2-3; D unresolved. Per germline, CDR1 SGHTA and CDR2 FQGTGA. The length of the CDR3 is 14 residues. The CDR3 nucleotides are TGTACCAGCAGCTTGGTTGTGAGTGCAGATACGCAGTATTTT. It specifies CTSSLVVSADTQYF.

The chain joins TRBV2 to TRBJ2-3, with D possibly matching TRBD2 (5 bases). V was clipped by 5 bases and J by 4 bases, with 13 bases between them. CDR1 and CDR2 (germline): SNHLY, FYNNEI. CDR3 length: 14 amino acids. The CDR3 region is CASSRGLSADTQYF. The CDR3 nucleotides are TGTGCCAGCAGTCGTGGACTGTCGGCAGATACGCAGTATTTT.

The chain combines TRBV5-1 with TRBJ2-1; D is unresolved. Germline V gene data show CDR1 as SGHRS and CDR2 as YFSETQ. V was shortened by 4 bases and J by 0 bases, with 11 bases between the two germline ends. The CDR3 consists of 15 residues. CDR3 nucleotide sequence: TGCGCCAGCAGCGGGAAGGAATTCTCCTACAATGAGCAGTTCTTC. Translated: CASSGKEFSYNEQFF.